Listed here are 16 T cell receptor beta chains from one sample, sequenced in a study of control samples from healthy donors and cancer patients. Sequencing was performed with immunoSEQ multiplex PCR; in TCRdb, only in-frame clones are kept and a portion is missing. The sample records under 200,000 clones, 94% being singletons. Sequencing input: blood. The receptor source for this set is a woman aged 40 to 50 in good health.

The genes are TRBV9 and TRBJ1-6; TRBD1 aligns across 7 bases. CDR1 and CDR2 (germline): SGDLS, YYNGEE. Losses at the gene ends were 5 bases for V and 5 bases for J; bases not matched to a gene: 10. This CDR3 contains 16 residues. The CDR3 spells CASRGTESGNNSPLHF. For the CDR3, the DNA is TGTGCCAGCAGAGGGACAGAGTCGGGGAATAATTCACCCCTCCACTTT.

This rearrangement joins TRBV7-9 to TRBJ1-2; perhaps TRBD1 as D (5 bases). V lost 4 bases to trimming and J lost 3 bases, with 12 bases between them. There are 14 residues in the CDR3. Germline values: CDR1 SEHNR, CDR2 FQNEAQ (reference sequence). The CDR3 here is CASSSQEGYYGYTF. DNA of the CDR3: TGTGCCAGCAGCTCCCAGGAGGGGTACTATGGCTACACCTTC.

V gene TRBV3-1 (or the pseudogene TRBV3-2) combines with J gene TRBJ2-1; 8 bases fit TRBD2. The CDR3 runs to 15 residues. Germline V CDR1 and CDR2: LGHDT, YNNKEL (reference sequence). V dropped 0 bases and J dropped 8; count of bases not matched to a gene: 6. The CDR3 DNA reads TGTGCCAGCAGCCAAGATGTTAGCGGGATCGATGAGCAGTTCTTC. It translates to CASSQDVSGIDEQFF.

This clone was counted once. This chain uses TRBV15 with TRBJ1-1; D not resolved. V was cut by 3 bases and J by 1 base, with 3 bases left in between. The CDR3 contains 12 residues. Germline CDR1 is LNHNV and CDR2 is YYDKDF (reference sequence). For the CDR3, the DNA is TGTGCCACCAGCAGGGAGAACACTGAAGCTTTCTTT. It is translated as CATSRENTEAFF.

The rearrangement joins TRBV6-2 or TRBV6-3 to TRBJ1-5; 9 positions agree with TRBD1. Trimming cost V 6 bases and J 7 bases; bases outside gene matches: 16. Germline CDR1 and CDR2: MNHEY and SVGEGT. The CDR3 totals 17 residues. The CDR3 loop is CASSRHTGGSSIQPQHF. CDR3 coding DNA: TGTGCCAGCAGCAGGCATACAGGGGGCAGCAGTATCCAGCCCCAGCATTTT.

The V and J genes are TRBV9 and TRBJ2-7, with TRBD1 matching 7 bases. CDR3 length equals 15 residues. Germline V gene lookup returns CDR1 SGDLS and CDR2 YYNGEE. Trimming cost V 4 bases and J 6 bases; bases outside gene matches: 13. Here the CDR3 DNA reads TGTGCCAGCAGCCCCCGGTCTGGACAGGAAAGCGAGCAGTACTTC. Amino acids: CASSPRSGQESEQYF.

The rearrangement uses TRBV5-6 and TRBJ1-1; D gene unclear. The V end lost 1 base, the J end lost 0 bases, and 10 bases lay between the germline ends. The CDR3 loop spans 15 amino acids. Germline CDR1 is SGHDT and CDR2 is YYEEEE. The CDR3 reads CASSLKISLNTEAFF. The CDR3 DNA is TGTGCCAGCAGCTTGAAGATCAGCCTGAACACTGAAGCTTTCTTT.

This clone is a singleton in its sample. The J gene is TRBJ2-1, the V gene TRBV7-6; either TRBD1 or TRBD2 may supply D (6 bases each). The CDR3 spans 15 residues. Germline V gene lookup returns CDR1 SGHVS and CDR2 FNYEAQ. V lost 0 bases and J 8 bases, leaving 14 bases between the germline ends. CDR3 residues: CASSLAPSGGYEQFF. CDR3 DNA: TGTGCCAGCAGCTTAGCTCCCTCCGGGGGCTATGAGCAGTTCTTC.

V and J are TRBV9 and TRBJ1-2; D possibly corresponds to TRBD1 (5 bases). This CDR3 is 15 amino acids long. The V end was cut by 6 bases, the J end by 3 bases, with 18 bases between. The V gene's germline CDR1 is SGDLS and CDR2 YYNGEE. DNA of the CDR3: TGTGCCAGCACCCCCCCAGGGCAGCCTCACTATGGCTACACCTTC. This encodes CASTPPGQPHYGYTF.

CDR3 sequence (DNA): TGTGCCAGCAGCTCATGGGGTAGGGGGGAGGGCTACACCTTC. This sequence encodes CASSSWGRGEGYTF. The chain links TRBV6-6 to TRBJ1-2, with a tentative D call TRBD1 (6 bases). Germline lookup yields CDR1 MNHNY and CDR2 SVGAGI (reference sequence). Trimming took off 6 bases at V and 8 bases at J, with 19 bases between the two ends. The CDR3 is 14 residues long.

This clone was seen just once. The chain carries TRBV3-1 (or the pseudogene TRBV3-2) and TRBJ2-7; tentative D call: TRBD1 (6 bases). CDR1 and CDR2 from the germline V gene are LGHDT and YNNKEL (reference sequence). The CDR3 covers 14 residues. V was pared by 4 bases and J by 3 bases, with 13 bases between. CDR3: CASSLGQNHYEQYF. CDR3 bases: TGTGCCAGCAGCCTTGGACAGAACCACTACGAGCAGTACTTC.

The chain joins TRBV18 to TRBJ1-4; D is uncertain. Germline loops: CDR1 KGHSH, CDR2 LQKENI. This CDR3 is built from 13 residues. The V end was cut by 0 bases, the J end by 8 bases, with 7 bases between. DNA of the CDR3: TGTGCCAGCTCACCACCGGGTGGGGAAAAACTGTTTTTT. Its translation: CASSPPGGEKLFF.

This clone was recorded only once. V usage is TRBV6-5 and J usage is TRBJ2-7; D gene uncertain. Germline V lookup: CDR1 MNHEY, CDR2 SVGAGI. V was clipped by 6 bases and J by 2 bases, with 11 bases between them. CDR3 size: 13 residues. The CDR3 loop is CASRVNQAYEQYF. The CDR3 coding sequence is TGTGCCAGCAGAGTAAACCAAGCCTACGAGCAGTACTTC.

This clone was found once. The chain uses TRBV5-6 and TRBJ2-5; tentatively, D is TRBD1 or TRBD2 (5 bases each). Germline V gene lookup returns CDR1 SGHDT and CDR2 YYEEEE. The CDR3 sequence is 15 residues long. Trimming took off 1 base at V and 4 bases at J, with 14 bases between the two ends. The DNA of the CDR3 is TGTGCCAGCAGCTTGCCCGGGACGGAGGCAGAGACCCAGTACTTC. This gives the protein CASSLPGTEAETQYF.

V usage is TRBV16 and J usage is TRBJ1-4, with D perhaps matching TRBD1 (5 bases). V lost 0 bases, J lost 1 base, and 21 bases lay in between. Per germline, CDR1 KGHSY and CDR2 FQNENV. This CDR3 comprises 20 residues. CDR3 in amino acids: CASSQSGRREGVGTNEKLFF. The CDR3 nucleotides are TGTGCCAGCAGCCAATCAGGTCGCAGGGAGGGAGTGGGAACTAATGAAAAACTGTTTTTT.

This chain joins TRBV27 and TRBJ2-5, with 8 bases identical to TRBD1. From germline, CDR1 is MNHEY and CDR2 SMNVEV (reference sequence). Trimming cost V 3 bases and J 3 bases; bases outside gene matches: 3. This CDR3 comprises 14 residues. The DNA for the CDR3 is TGTGCCAGCAGTTTTAACAGGGGGAAAGAGACCCAGTACTTC. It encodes CASSFNRGKETQYF.